The rows below give T cell receptor beta chains drawn from one sample of a study of OX40 agonist ivuxolimab in advanced cancers. Assay: immunoSEQ multiplex PCR; the TCRdb copy retains only in-frame clones and omits some. The sample includes about 59,000 clones, about 94% seen only once; the top ten take roughly 20%. The sequenced sample was CD4+ or CD8+ T cells sorted from blood, obtained in a trial of the OX40 agonist ivuxolimab. The receptors here all came from an adult with an advanced solid tumor such as melanoma, head and neck, liver or kidney cancer. Both conserved end residues are part of each CDR3. Fields, in order: CDR3 protein, CDR3 DNA, D gene, clone size, J gene, V gene. D genes are given only for firm matches. The size entry is marked missing in some rows and otherwise reads once, few, many or a size class.

cdr3_aa: CASSVPPDDTDTQYF
cdr3_nt: TGTGCCAGCAGCGTACCCCCGGACGACACAGATACGCAGTATTTT
d_call: NA
clone_size: NA
j_call: TRBJ2-3
v_call: TRBV9

cdr3_aa: CASSPPDENYGYTF
cdr3_nt: TGTGCCAGCTCACCACCGGATGAGAACTATGGCTACACCTTC
d_call: NA
clone_size: NA
j_call: TRBJ1-2
v_call: TRBV18

cdr3_aa: CASSFQGHYGYTF
cdr3_nt: TGTGCCAGCAGCTTCCAGGGACACTATGGCTACACCTTC
d_call: NA
clone_size: NA
j_call: TRBJ1-2
v_call: TRBV5-6

cdr3_aa: CASSQRFRGDTEAFF
cdr3_nt: TGTGCCAGCAGCCAGCGTTTCAGGGGAGACACTGAAGCTTTCTTT
d_call: NA
clone_size: NA
j_call: TRBJ1-1
v_call: TRBV4-2

cdr3_aa: CASSLAWGSPYNEQFF
cdr3_nt: TGTGCCAGCAGCTTAGCGTGGGGAAGTCCCTACAATGAGCAGTTCTTC
d_call: NA
clone_size: NA
j_call: TRBJ2-1
v_call: TRBV7-2

cdr3_aa: CASSFTNEQFF
cdr3_nt: TGCGCCAGCAGCTTCACAAATGAGCAGTTCTTC
d_call: NA
clone_size: NA
j_call: TRBJ2-1
v_call: TRBV5-1

cdr3_aa: CASSLGQGPSYEQYF
cdr3_nt: TGTGCCAGCAGTTTAGGACAGGGCCCCTCCTACGAGCAGTACTTC
d_call: TRBD1
clone_size: NA
j_call: TRBJ2-7
v_call: TRBV28

cdr3_aa: CASSDSTSGSTDTQYF
cdr3_nt: TGTGCCAGCAGTGACTCGACTAGCGGGAGCACAGATACGCAGTATTTT
d_call: TRBD2
clone_size: NA
j_call: TRBJ2-3
v_call: TRBV6-4

cdr3_aa: CASILSSLAGHHEQFF
cdr3_nt: TGTGCCAGCATCCTATCCTCCCTAGCGGGACACCATGAGCAGTTCTTC
d_call: TRBD2
clone_size: NA
j_call: TRBJ2-1
v_call: TRBV5-8

cdr3_aa: CASSPRAGWTYEQYF
cdr3_nt: TGCGCCAGCAGCCCCCGAGCAGGGTGGACCTACGAGCAGTACTTC
d_call: NA
clone_size: NA
j_call: TRBJ2-7
v_call: TRBV4-3

cdr3_aa: CASSCGLAASYEQYF
cdr3_nt: TGTGCCAGCAGTTGCGGACTAGCGGCCTCCTACGAGCAGTACTTC
d_call: TRBD2
clone_size: large
j_call: TRBJ2-7
v_call: TRBV28

cdr3_aa: CASSLAGAGTEAFF
cdr3_nt: TGTGCCAGCAGTTTGGCAGGGGCGGGTACTGAAGCTTTCTTT
d_call: NA
clone_size: NA
j_call: TRBJ1-1
v_call: TRBV27

cdr3_aa: CAHREKGSYEQYF
cdr3_nt: TGTGCTCACAGGGAGAAGGGCTCCTACGAGCAGTACTTC
d_call: NA
clone_size: NA
j_call: TRBJ2-7
v_call: TRBV11-2

cdr3_aa: CASTNAGPGSGLTEAFF
cdr3_nt: TGCGCCAGCACCAACGCGGGCCCAGGGAGTGGGTTGACTGAAGCTTTCTTT
d_call: NA
clone_size: NA
j_call: TRBJ1-1
v_call: TRBV5-1

cdr3_aa: CASSLAVAGGLTDTQYF
cdr3_nt: TGTGCCAGCAGCTTAGCAGTGGCGGGAGGCCTCACAGATACGCAGTATTTT
d_call: TRBD2
clone_size: NA
j_call: TRBJ2-3
v_call: TRBV7-8

cdr3_aa: CASSLFGTINEQFF
cdr3_nt: TGTGCCAGCAGTTTATTCGGGACCATCAATGAGCAGTTCTTC
d_call: NA
clone_size: NA
j_call: TRBJ2-1
v_call: TRBV27

cdr3_aa: CASSVAGGFPGELFF
cdr3_nt: TGTGCCAGCAGCGTAGCCGGGGGGTTCCCCGGGGAGCTGTTTTTT
d_call: TRBD2
clone_size: few
j_call: TRBJ2-2
v_call: TRBV9

cdr3_aa: CASSRQMRNTEAFF
cdr3_nt: TGTGCCAGCAGTCGACAGATGAGGAACACTGAAGCTTTCTTT
d_call: NA
clone_size: NA
j_call: TRBJ1-1
v_call: TRBV28

cdr3_aa: CASRPQGSYEQYF
cdr3_nt: TGTGCCAGCAGACCGCAGGGGTCCTACGAGCAGTACTTC
d_call: NA
clone_size: NA
j_call: TRBJ2-7
v_call: TRBV9

cdr3_aa: CASSQDFGGRFSYEQYF
cdr3_nt: TGTGCCAGCAGCCAAGATTTTGGCGGGAGGTTCTCCTACGAGCAGTACTTC
d_call: TRBD2
clone_size: NA
j_call: TRBJ2-7
v_call: TRBV14

cdr3_aa: CASSWGSGDEQFF
cdr3_nt: TGTGCCAGTAGTTGGGGGTCGGGCGATGAGCAGTTCTTC
d_call: NA
clone_size: once
j_call: TRBJ2-1
v_call: TRBV19

cdr3_aa: CASSPGTGGNTEAFF
cdr3_nt: TGTGCCAGCAGTCCCGGGACAGGGGGGAACACTGAAGCTTTCTTT
d_call: TRBD1
clone_size: NA
j_call: TRBJ1-1
v_call: TRBV6-5

cdr3_aa: CANWDRGSTDTQYF
cdr3_nt: TGTGCCAACTGGGACAGGGGGTCCACAGATACGCAGTATTTT
d_call: TRBD1
clone_size: NA
j_call: TRBJ2-3
v_call: TRBV2

cdr3_aa: CASSVAEAGGGAFF
cdr3_nt: TGTGCCAGCAGCGTAGCCGAGGCAGGGGGCGGTGCTTTCTTT
d_call: TRBD1
clone_size: NA
j_call: TRBJ1-1
v_call: TRBV9

cdr3_aa: CASSLVGTGLETQYF
cdr3_nt: TGCGCCAGCAGCTTGGTTGGGACAGGGCTGGAGACCCAGTACTTC
d_call: TRBD1
clone_size: NA
j_call: TRBJ2-5
v_call: TRBV5-1

cdr3_aa: CASSLGGQGYEQYF
cdr3_nt: TGCGCCAGCAGCTTGGGGGGACAGGGCTACGAGCAGTACTTC
d_call: TRBD1
clone_size: NA
j_call: TRBJ2-7
v_call: TRBV5-1

cdr3_aa: CASTTGQAYTEAFF
cdr3_nt: TGTGCCAGCACCACTGGACAGGCCTACACTGAAGCTTTCTTT
d_call: TRBD1
clone_size: NA
j_call: TRBJ1-1
v_call: TRBV6-5

cdr3_aa: CASSPPGQGPTGELFF
cdr3_nt: TGCGCCAGCAGCCCCCCGGGACAGGGGCCCACCGGGGAGCTGTTTTTT
d_call: TRBD1
clone_size: NA
j_call: TRBJ2-2
v_call: TRBV5-1

cdr3_aa: CAISELWLGEGTDTQYF
cdr3_nt: TGTGCCATCAGTGAGCTGTGGTTAGGGGAGGGCACAGATACGCAGTATTTT
d_call: NA
clone_size: NA
j_call: TRBJ2-3
v_call: TRBV10-3

cdr3_aa: CASSSWTSGETYEQYF
cdr3_nt: TGTGCCAGCAGCTCGTGGACTAGCGGTGAAACCTACGAGCAGTACTTC
d_call: TRBD2
clone_size: NA
j_call: TRBJ2-7
v_call: TRBV5-6

cdr3_aa: CASARRIRAGGPADTQYF
cdr3_nt: TGTGCCAGCGCGCGGAGGATTAGAGCGGGAGGGCCAGCAGATACGCAGTATTTT
d_call: NA
clone_size: NA
j_call: TRBJ2-3
v_call: TRBV21-1